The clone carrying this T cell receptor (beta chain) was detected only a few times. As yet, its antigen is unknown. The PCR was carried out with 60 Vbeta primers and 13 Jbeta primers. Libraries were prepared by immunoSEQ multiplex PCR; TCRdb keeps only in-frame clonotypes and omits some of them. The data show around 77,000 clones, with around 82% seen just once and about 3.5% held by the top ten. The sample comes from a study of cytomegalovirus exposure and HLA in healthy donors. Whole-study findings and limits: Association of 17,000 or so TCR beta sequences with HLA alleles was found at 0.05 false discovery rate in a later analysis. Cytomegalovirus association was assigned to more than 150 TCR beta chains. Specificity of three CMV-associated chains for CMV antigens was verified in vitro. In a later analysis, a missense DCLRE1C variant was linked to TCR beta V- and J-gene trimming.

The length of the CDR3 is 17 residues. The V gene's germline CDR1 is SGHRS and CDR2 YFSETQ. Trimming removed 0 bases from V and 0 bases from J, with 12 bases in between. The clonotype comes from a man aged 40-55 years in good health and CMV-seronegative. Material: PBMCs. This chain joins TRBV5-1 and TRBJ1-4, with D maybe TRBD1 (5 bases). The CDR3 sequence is CASSLVPTDTTNEKLFF. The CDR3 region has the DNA TGCGCCAGCAGCTTGGTTCCGACAGACACAACTAATGAAAAACTGTTTTTT.